This paragraph covers one TCR beta chain sequence. Its antigen is unknown. Other DNA variants within this sample encode the same CDR3. Clones were read by immunoSEQ multiplex PCR, and TCRdb kept only the in-frame ones, dropping some. The sample records roughly 640,000 clones, more than 95% being singletons. The data derive from a study of shared clonotypes between healthy human individuals. Regarding the study as a whole: Memory subsets generally showed smaller estimated richness than naive subsets did. Only blood was sampled; tissue repertoires likely differ.

The CDR3 runs 12 residues. Looked up from germline, CDR1 is KGHSH and CDR2 is LQKENI. V shed 3 bases and J shed 0 bases, with 2 bases lying between them. Sequenced: naive CD4+ T cells sorted from blood. This sample's subset: CD45RA+ positively selected. The genes are TRBV18 and TRBJ1-1, with D unclear. The clonotype originates from a woman aged 25 to 39 in good health. CDR3 coding DNA: TGTGCCAGCTCACCCCTGAACACTGAAGCTTTCTTT. It codes for CASSPLNTEAFF.